These 26 T cell receptor beta chains originate from one sample sequenced in a study of blood T cell repertoires in COVID-19. Clones were read by immunoSEQ multiplex PCR, and TCRdb kept only the in-frame ones, dropping some. This sample has 200,000 to 250,000 clones; 80% occur once, and the top ten carry 4.3%. Source material: PBMCs or T cells enriched from blood (not recorded which). The receptors were sampled from a man aged 30 to 45 with acute COVID-19.

V gene TRBV18 combines with J gene TRBJ2-7; tentative D call: TRBD1 (5 bases). The CDR3 extends over 13 amino acids. Trimming stripped 4 bases from V and 3 bases from J, with 10 bases between. The germline gives CDR1 KGHSH, CDR2 LQKENI. The CDR3 sequence is CASSLDSIYEQYF. DNA of the CDR3: TGTGCCAGCTCACTCGACAGTATCTACGAGCAGTACTTC.

The V call is TRBV5-1, the J call TRBJ2-3, with 7 bases fitting TRBD1. V shed 1 base and J 6 bases; nucleotides not matched to a gene: 5. Germline loops: CDR1 SGHRS, CDR2 YFSETQ. The CDR3 extends over 14 amino acids. CDR3 loop: CASSLKGALDTQYF. CDR3 DNA: TGCGCCAGCAGCTTGAAGGGGGCATTGGATACGCAGTATTTT.

In its sample, this clone was seen once. The CDR3, as DNA: TGTGCCAGCAGCGTAGAAACCTACAGGGGACGGGGTTATGGCTACACCTTC. Its protein product is CASSVETYRGRGYGYTF. The rearrangement links TRBV7-9 to TRBJ1-2; 7 nucleotides agree with TRBD1. Germline lookup yields CDR1 SEHNR and CDR2 FQNEAQ (reference sequence). The V gene end was trimmed by 5 bases and the J gene end by 5 bases; junction bases not matched to a gene: 17. This CDR3 spans 17 amino acids.

This clone showed up just a few times. CDR3 sequence (DNA): TGTGCCAGCAGCTTACAGGGGGGCCCAGATACGCAGTATTTT. This translates into CASSLQGGPDTQYF. The chain has TRBV5-6 and TRBJ2-3; TRBD1 matches at 8 bases. Germline V gene data show CDR1 as SGHDT and CDR2 as YYEEEE. With 2 bases clipped from V and 4 bases from J, the junction kept 3 bases outside the gene matches. This CDR3 comprises 14 residues.

This clone showed up just a few times. The chain uses TRBV5-4 and TRBJ1-1; the match to TRBD1 covers 10 bases. J gave up 4 bases and V 4 bases, and 7 bases lay outside the gene matches. Per the germline V gene, CDR1 is SGHNT and CDR2 is YYREEE (reference sequence). The CDR3 spans 15 residues. CDR3 residues: CASSRRTGGGTEAFF. The CDR3 DNA follows: TGTGCCAGCAGCCGCAGGACAGGGGGAGGCACTGAAGCTTTCTTT.

The chain combines TRBV19 with TRBJ2-1; TRBD1 matches at 12 bases. This CDR3 is built from 14 residues. The germline V gene encodes CDR1 LNHDA and CDR2 SQIVND (reference sequence). With V trimmed by 5 bases and J by 10 bases, 6 bases remained unmatched. The CDR3: CASSSGTGGSEQFF. DNA of the CDR3: TGTGCCAGTAGTTCCGGGACAGGGGGCTCGGAGCAGTTCTTC. Looking up the rest from reference TRBV19 and TRBJ2-1 gives the full variable domain: DGGITQSPKYLFRKEGQNVTLSCEQNLNHDAMYWYRQDPGQGLRLIYYSQIVNDFQKGDIAEGYSVSREKKESFPLTVTSAQKNPTAFYLCASSSGTGGSEQFFGPGTRLTVL.

The CDR3 sequence is CASSLRTGWTEAFF. CDR3 nucleotide sequence: TGTGCCAGCAGCCTCCGGACAGGGTGGACTGAAGCTTTCTTT. The chain combines TRBV11-3 with TRBJ1-1, with 8 positions matching TRBD1. Germline V gene lookup returns CDR1 SGHNT and CDR2 YENEEA. The CDR3 spans 14 residues. V dropped 5 bases and J dropped 5; count of bases not matched to a gene: 7.

The chain carries TRBV11-2 and TRBJ2-3; 10 nucleotides align to TRBD2. Trimming took 1 base from V and 5 from J; bases not matched to a gene: 9. The CDR3 consists of 17 residues. Germline V gene data show CDR1 as SGHAT and CDR2 as FQNNGV. Written as DNA, the CDR3 is TGTGCCAGCAGCTTAGCCAGAGCGGGGGGGCGGAAAGATACGCAGTATTTT. The encoded protein is CASSLARAGGRKDTQYF.

The chain uses TRBV11-3 and TRBJ2-7; D is ambiguous. From germline, CDR1 is SGHNT and CDR2 YENEEA. V was clipped by 5 bases and J by 6 bases, with 14 bases between them. This CDR3 is built from 13 residues. The CDR3 DNA follows: TGTGCCAGCAGCCACCGTCCCCTGAGCGAGCAGTACTTC. It codes for CASSHRPLSEQYF.

This clone was counted between two and nine times. This chain uses TRBV3-1 (or the pseudogene TRBV3-2) with TRBJ2-5; D might be TRBD2 (6 bases). The CDR3 runs 14 residues. Trimming removed 4 bases at V and 0 bases at J, with 9 bases between. From germline, CDR1 is LGHDT and CDR2 YNNKEL (reference sequence). The CDR3 region is CASSPGVYQETQYF. In DNA form, the CDR3 reads TGTGCCAGCAGCCCGGGGGTGTACCAAGAGACCCAGTACTTC.

The chain links TRBV30 to TRBJ1-5; a possible D gene is TRBD1 (5 bases). Germline CDR1 is GTSNPN and CDR2 is SVGIG (reference sequence). The CDR3 sequence is 15 residues long. The ends were cut back, 3 bases at V and 4 bases at J, with 16 bases in the middle. The CDR3 nucleotides are TGTGCCTGGAGGCGGGACGGATCAAGGAATCAGCCCCAGCATTTT. Protein product: CAWRRDGSRNQPQHF.

The V and J genes are TRBV7-2 and TRBJ2-3, with 8 positions matching TRBD2. The CDR3 spans 15 residues. The trim removed 5 bases at V and 2 bases at J, leaving 6 bases unmatched. Germline V gene data show CDR1 as SGHTA and CDR2 as FQGNSA. The CDR3 bases are TGTGCCAGCAGCCCTTGGACTAGCTCCACAGATACGCAGTATTTT. It yields the protein CASSPWTSSTDTQYF.

This chain links TRBV5-6 with TRBJ2-1; D perhaps matches TRBD2 (6 bases). Per germline, CDR1 SGHDT and CDR2 YYEEEE. CDR3 size: 15 residues. The ends were cut back, 7 bases at V and 4 bases at J, with 18 bases in the middle. The CDR3 region is CASLLLLAGYNEQFF. The CDR3 DNA follows: TGTGCCAGCCTCCTTTTGCTGGCGGGATACAATGAGCAGTTCTTC.

This sequence joins TRBV10-3 and TRBJ2-2; a weak D match, TRBD1 (5 bases). CDR1 ENHRY and CDR2 SYGVKD come from the germline V gene. Trimming left V 8 bases short and J 8 bases short, with 12 bases between. The CDR3 spans 12 residues. The CDR3 DNA follows: TGTGCCATCCCCGACAGTGGGGGGGAGCTGTTTTTT. Translation gives CAIPDSGGELFF.

Concerning this clone: The identical CDR3 is also encoded by other nucleotide sequences in the sample. The rearrangement uses TRBV7-9 and TRBJ2-1; TRBD2 matches at 11 bases. The J segment lost 6 bases and the V segment lost 0 bases, leaving 1 base of the junction unmatched. In germline, CDR1 is SEHNR, CDR2 FQNEAQ (reference sequence). This CDR3 region has 15 residues. The chain's CDR3 is CASSLATSGVNEQFF. CDR3 nucleotides: TGTGCCAGCAGCTTAGCGACTAGCGGGGTCAATGAGCAGTTCTTC.

The sample holds one count of this clone. This chain joins TRBV4-2 and TRBJ2-7, with D tentatively TRBD2 (7 bases). The CDR3 contains 16 residues. Trimming removed 1 base from V and 2 bases from J, with 15 bases in between. Germline CDR1 LGHNA, CDR2 YNFKEQ. The CDR3 spells CASSQGGGGGAYEQYF. The CDR3 DNA reads TGTGCCAGCAGCCAAGGAGGGGGGGGAGGAGCCTACGAGCAGTACTTC.

The V call is TRBV12-3 or TRBV12-4, the J call TRBJ1-2; D might be TRBD1 (6 bases). Trimming cost V 1 base and J 7 bases, with 7 bases left between them. This CDR3 has 12 residues. The CDR3 reads CASSLGQVGYTF. The CDR3 DNA sequence: TGTGCCAGCAGTTTAGGACAGGTTGGCTACACCTTC.

The chain couples TRBV28 to TRBJ2-3; 12 nucleotides match TRBD1. V was clipped by 3 bases and J by 4 bases; unmatched bases: 11. The CDR3 runs to 18 residues. Germline V gene data show CDR1 as MDHEN and CDR2 as SYDVKM. The CDR3 here is CASSFTPGTGGIADTQYF. The CDR3, as DNA: TGTGCCAGCAGTTTTACCCCCGGGACAGGGGGCATCGCAGATACGCAGTATTTT.

The V and J genes are TRBV4-2 and TRBJ1-5, with unresolved D. The CDR3 runs 16 residues. CDR1 and CDR2 (germline): LGHNA, YNFKEQ. V was pared by 1 base and J by 4 bases, with 14 bases between. CDR3 in DNA: TGTGCCAGCAGCCAAGGAGGGTACAGCACTAATCAGCCCCAGCATTTT. This translates into CASSQGGYSTNQPQHF.

The rearrangement joins TRBV9 to TRBJ2-7, with 7 bases fitting TRBD1. In germline, CDR1 is SGDLS, CDR2 YYNGEE. Losses at the gene ends were 0 bases for V and 5 bases for J; bases not matched to a gene: 14. This CDR3 is built from 17 residues. The CDR3 loop reads CASSVDRVGGASHEQYF. As DNA, the CDR3 is TGTGCCAGCAGCGTAGATAGGGTAGGGGGCGCCTCACACGAGCAGTACTTC.

The rearrangement joins TRBV28 to TRBJ1-2; possible D gene TRBD1, 5 bases. Germline CDR1 reads MDHEN; CDR2 reads SYDVKM. V dropped 4 bases and J dropped 0 bases, with 6 bases sitting between them. The CDR3 covers 13 residues. The CDR3 coding sequence is TGTGCCAGCAGTTCGACAGCTAACTATGGCTACACCTTC. Protein: CASSSTANYGYTF.

This clone qualifies as medium-sized. V gene TRBV2 combines with J gene TRBJ1-1, with no clear D. The CDR3 spans 13 residues. Germline CDR1 is SNHLY and CDR2 is FYNNEI. V was cut by 3 bases and J by 8 bases, with 13 bases left in between. The CDR3 protein is CASSDSEHSEAFF. As DNA, the CDR3 is TGTGCCAGCAGTGATTCAGAACACAGCGAAGCTTTCTTT.

The chain uses TRBV7-8 and TRBJ2-7; a weak D match, TRBD1 (6 bases). Per germline, CDR1 SGHVS and CDR2 FQNEAQ. V lost 5 bases and J lost 4, with 9 bases in between. CDR3 length: 12 amino acids. This CDR3 is CASSLTGYEQYF. The DNA for the CDR3 is TGTGCCAGCAGCCTAACAGGGTACGAGCAGTACTTC.

As for this clone: One end of the junction is discordant with germline, which a read error may explain. The rearrangement links TRBV13 to TRBJ2-2; D possibly corresponds to TRBD1 (6 bases). The CDR3 runs to 17 residues. In germline, CDR1 is PRHDT, CDR2 FYEKMQ (reference sequence). The chain's CDR3 is CASSLVVRDTNTGELFF. The CDR3 coding sequence is TGTGCCAGCAGCTTAGTCGTTCGGGACACGAATACCGGGGAGCTGTTTTTT.

As to this clone: This sample also contains other DNA sequences that code for the same CDR3. The V and J genes are TRBV12-3 or TRBV12-4 and TRBJ1-1; D perhaps matches TRBD1 (6 bases). Deletions cut 2 bases from V and 4 bases from J, with 8 bases between. CDR3 length equals 13 residues. CDR3 residues: CASSLRGGTEAFF. CDR3 sequence (DNA): TGTGCCAGCAGTTTAAGAGGGGGCACTGAAGCTTTCTTT.

The rearrangement links TRBV6-2 or TRBV6-3 to TRBJ2-2, with 7 bases lining up with TRBD2. V trimming: 2 bases; J trimming: 7 bases; junction bases outside the gene matches: 7. CDR3 length: 15 residues. Per the germline V gene, CDR1 is MNHEY and CDR2 is SVGEGT. CDR3 region: CASSYRDYQGGELFF. The CDR3 nucleotides read TGTGCCAGCAGTTACCGGGACTATCAAGGCGGGGAGCTGTTTTTT.